This TCR beta chain is drawn from a study of cytomegalovirus exposure and HLA in healthy donors. Study-level information: Of the donors genotyped, approximately 400 in all, 65% to 90% fell in the Caucasian-associated ancestry cluster.

Of note for this clone: Its cognate antigen is unknown.

Primers for the PCR totalled 60 Vbeta and 13 Jbeta. Some clones are missing from TCRdb's copy, which holds only in-frame ones; the method was immunoSEQ multiplex PCR. The sample has approximately 110,000 clones, about 78% seen once. Study-level results: In a later analysis, across HLA loci, associated TCR counts were highest for DRB1, lowest for HLA-C. Reportedly, cytomegalovirus status was diagnosed with high sensitivity and specificity.

Germline lookup yields CDR1 SGHTA and CDR2 FQGTGA. The CDR3 spans 12 residues. V gave up 3 bases and J gave up 11 bases, with 13 bases separating them. Sequenced input: PBMCs. The chain carries TRBV7-3 and TRBJ1-1; the D gene is possibly TRBD1 (6 bases). This TCR was sampled from a woman in her 40s in good health and CMV-seropositive. CDR3 coding DNA: TGTGCCAGCAGCTTTCCCCAGGGGATCGCTTTCTTT. It encodes CASSFPQGIAFF.